The clone carrying this TCR beta chain was observed a few times. This table comes from immunoSEQ multiplex PCR, and its TCRdb copy is limited to in-frame clones, with some not included. The sample consists of about 42,000 clones, 70% to 80% of them appearing once. These data are taken from a study of blood T cell repertoires in COVID-19. Between the trimmed V and J ends, which lost 6 bases and 2 bases, there was a span of 18 bases. The CDR3 length is 16 residues. The germline gives CDR1 SNHLY, CDR2 FYNNEI. This chain uses TRBV2 with TRBJ2-3, with D tentatively TRBD2 (6 bases). Sequencing used peripheral blood. The TCR comes from a man in his 70s with active or convalescent COVID-19. The CDR3: CASSGISGISTDTQYF. The CDR3 bases are TGTGCCAGCAGCGGTATTAGCGGAATTTCCACAGATACGCAGTATTTT.